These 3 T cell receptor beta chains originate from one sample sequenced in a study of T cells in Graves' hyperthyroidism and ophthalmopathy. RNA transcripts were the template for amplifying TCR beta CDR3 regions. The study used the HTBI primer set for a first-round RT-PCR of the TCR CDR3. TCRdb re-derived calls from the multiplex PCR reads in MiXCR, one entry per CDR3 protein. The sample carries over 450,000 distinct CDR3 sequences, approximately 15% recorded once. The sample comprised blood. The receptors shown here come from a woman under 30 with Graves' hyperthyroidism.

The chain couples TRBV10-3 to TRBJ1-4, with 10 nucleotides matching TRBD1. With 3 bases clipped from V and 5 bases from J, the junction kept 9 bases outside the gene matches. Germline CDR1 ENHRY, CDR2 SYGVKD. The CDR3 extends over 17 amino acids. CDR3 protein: CAISDPGQGTLNEKLFF. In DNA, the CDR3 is TGTGCCATCAGTGATCCGGGACAGGGGACCTTAAATGAAAAACTGTTTTTT.

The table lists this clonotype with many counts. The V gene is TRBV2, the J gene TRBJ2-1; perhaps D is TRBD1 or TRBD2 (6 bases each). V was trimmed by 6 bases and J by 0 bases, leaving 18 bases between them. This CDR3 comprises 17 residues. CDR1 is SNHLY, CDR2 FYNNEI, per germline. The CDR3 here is CASSQEGGFSSYNEQFF. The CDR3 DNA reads TGTGCCAGCAGCCAAGAGGGGGGCTTTAGCTCCTACAATGAGCAGTTCTTC.

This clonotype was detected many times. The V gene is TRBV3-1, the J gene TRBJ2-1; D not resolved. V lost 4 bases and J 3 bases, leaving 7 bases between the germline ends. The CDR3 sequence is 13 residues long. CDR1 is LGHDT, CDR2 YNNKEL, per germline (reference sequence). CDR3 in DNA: TGTGCCAGCAGCCCCACGAACTACAATGAGCAGTTCTTC. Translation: CASSPTNYNEQFF.